This TCR beta chain derives from a study of T cell repertoires in cytomegalovirus infection. Study-level background: Peptides in the study included HLA-C-restricted and HLA-B-restricted CMV epitopes. Public TCR beta signature analysis indicated the presence of both CMV infection and matching HLA type.

This clonotype was seen repeatedly, ten times or more. Antigen specificity is unknown. Germline V gives CDR1 SGHDT, CDR2 YYEEEE. Trimming took off 3 bases at V and 0 bases at J, with 13 bases between the two ends. CDR3 size: 16 residues. TCRdb itself ran the reads through MiXCR, one entry per CDR3 protein. The profile shows approximately 81,000 distinct CDR3 sequences, about 24% of them singletons. Study-wide results and limits: There were HLA-C-restricted CMV-specific TCR beta clonotypes dominating the ex vivo response.

This chain connects TRBV5-6 to TRBJ2-1, with D hard to call. This sequence originates from a human donor in good health (CMV status not recorded). Some clones in this sample may be carry-over from other donors' samples. Sequenced material: CD8+ T cells from cultured PBMCs, taken from culture after CMV antigen stimulation. The CDR3 DNA follows: TGTGCCAGCAGCTCGTGGGCTAGAGGCTCCTACAATGAGCAGTTCTTC. Amino acids: CASSSWARGSYNEQFF.